This T cell receptor (beta chain) was obtained from a study of a mutant IDH1 vaccine in newly diagnosed glioma. Study in general: Beginning 4-6 weeks after radiotherapy alone, or with temozolomide cycles, vaccination took place.

Time point: week 23, last vaccination. A single vaccine dose contained 300 ug of mutant IDH1 20-mer peptide, and topical imiquimod was used with it. The donor cohort comprised cases of new WHO grade 3 or 4 IDH1-mutant, ATRX-lost astrocytoma. The method was immunoSEQ multiplex PCR; TCRdb's version includes in-frame clones alone and lacks a portion of them. The data hold tens of thousands of clones, with 84% observed a single time. This clone was observed a handful of times. What it binds is unknown. V lost 1 base to trimming and J lost 3 bases, with 12 bases between them. CDR3 size: 15 residues. From germline, CDR1 is MNHEY and CDR2 SMNVEV (reference sequence).

This chain joins TRBV27 and TRBJ1-1; weak D call: TRBD1 (5 bases). The sample was PBMCs, taken from a glioma patient whose treatment included an IDH1 peptide vaccine. The sequence came from a man in his late teens or twenties with glioma. As DNA, the CDR3 is TGTGCCAGCAGTTTATACGGAGGGGTGGACACTGAAGCTTTCTTT. Protein sequence: CASSLYGGVDTEAFF.